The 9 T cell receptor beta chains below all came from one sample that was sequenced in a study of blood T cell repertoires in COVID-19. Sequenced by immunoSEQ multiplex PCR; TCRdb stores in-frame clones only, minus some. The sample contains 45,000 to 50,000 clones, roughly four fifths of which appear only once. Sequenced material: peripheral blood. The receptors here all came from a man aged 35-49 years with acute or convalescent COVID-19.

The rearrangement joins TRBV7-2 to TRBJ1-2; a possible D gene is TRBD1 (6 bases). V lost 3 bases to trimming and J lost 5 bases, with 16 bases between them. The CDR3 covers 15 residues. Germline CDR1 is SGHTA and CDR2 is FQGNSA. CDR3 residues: CASSFGGGRSYGYTF. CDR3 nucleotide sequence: TGTGCCAGCAGCTTTGGGGGGGGCAGGAGTTATGGCTACACCTTC.

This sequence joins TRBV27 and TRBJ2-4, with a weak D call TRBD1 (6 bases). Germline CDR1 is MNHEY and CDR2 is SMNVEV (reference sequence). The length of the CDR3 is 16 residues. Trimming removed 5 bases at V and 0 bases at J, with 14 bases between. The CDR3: CASSTNRALAKNIQYF. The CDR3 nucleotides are TGTGCCAGCAGTACAAACAGGGCACTAGCCAAAAACATTCAGTACTTC.

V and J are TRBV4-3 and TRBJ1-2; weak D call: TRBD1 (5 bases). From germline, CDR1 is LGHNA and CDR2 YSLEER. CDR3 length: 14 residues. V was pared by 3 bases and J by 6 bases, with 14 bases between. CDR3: CASSHFQGFDGYTF. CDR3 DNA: TGCGCCAGCAGCCATTTTCAGGGATTTGATGGCTACACCTTC.

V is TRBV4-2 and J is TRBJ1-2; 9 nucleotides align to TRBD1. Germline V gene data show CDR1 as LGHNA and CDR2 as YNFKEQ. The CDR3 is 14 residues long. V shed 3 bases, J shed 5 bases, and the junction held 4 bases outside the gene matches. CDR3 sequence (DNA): TGTGCCAGCAGCCAGGGGACAGGGCTTTATGGCTACACCTTC. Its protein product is CASSQGTGLYGYTF.

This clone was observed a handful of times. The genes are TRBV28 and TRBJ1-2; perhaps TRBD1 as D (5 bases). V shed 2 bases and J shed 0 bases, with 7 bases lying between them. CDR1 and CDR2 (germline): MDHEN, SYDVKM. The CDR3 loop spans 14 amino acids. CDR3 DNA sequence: TGTGCCAGCAGTTTAGCAGGGCCTAACTATGGCTACACCTTC. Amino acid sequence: CASSLAGPNYGYTF.

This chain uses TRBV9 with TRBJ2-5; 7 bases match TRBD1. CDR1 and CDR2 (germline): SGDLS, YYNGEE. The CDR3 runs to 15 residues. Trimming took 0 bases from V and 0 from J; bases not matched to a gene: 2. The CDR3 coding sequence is TGTGCCAGCAGCGTAGCCGGGACAGACCAAGAGACCCAGTACTTC. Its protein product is CASSVAGTDQETQYF.

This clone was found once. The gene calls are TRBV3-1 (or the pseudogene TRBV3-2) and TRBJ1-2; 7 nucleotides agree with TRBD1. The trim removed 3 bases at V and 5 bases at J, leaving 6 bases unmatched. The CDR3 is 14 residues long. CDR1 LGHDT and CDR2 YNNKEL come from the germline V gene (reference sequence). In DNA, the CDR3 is TGTGCCAGCAGCCACCAGACAGGGATTTATGGCTACACCTTC. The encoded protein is CASSHQTGIYGYTF.

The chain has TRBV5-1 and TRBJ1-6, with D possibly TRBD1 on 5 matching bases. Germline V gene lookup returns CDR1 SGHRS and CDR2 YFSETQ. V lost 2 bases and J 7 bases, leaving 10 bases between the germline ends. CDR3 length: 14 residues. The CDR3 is CASSFGGTNSPLHF. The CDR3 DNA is TGCGCCAGCAGCTTCGGGGGTACCAATTCACCCCTCCACTTT.

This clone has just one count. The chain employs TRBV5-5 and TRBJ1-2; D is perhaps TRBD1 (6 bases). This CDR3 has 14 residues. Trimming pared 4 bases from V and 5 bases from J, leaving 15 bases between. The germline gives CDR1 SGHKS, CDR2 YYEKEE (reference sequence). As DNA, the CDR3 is TGTGCCAGCAGCATCGGACAGAACGATTATGGCTACACCTTC. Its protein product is CASSIGQNDYGYTF.